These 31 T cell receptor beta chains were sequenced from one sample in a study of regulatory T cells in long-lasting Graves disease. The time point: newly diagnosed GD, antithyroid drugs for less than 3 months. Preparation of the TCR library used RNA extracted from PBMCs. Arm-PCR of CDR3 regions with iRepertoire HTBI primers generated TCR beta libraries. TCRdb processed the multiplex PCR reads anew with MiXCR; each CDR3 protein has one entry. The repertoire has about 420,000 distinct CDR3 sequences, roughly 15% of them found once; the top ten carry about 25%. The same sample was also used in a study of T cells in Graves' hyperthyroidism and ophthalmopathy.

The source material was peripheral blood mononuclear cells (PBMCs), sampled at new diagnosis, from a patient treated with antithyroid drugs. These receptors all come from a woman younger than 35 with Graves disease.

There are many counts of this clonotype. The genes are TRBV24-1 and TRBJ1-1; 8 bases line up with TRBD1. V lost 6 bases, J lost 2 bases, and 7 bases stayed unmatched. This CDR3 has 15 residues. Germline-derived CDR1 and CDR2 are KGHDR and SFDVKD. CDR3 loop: CATSPGQGSNTEAFF. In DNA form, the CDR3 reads TGTGCCACCAGTCCCGGACAGGGAAGCAACACTGAAGCTTTCTTT.

CDR3 sequence reads: CASSSPSGQRRHNQPQHF. CDR3 in DNA: TGTGCCAGCAGTTCCCCATCGGGGCAGCGCCGTCACAATCAGCCCCAGCATTTT. The chain couples TRBV6-2 or TRBV6-3 to TRBJ1-5; a possible D gene is TRBD1 (5 bases). The germline V and J ends were trimmed by 4 bases and 3 bases, with 22 bases remaining between them. CDR1 is MNHEY, CDR2 SVGEGT, per germline. This CDR3 is 18 amino acids long.

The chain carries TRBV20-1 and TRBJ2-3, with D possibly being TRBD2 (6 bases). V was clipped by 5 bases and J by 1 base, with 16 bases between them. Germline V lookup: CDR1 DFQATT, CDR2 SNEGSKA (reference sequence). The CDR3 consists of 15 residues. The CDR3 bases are TGCAGTGCTCGGGGTGGGGGACTGGGCACAGATACGCAGTATTTT. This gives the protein CSARGGGLGTDTQYF.

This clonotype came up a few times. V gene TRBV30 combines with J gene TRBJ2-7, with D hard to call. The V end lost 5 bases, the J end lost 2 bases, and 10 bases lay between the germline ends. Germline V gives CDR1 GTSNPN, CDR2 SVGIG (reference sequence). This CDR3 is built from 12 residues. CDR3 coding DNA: TGTGCCTGGTCCCGGACCACCTACGAGCAGTACTTC. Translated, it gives CAWSRTTYEQYF.

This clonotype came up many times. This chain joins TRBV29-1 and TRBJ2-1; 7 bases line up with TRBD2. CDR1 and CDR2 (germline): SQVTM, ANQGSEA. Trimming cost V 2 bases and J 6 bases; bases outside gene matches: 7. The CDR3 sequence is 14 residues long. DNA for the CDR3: TGCAGCGTTGAATCGGGGGAGGGCCGCAATGAGCAGTTCTTC. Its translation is CSVESGEGRNEQFF.

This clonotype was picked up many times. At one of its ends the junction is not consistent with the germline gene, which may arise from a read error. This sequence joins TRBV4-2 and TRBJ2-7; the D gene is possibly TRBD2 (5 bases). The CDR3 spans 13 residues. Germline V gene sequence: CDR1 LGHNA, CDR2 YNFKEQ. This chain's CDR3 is CASSQGLSYEQYF. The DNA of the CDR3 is TGCGCCAGCAGCCAAGGACTCTCCTACGAGCAGTACTTC.

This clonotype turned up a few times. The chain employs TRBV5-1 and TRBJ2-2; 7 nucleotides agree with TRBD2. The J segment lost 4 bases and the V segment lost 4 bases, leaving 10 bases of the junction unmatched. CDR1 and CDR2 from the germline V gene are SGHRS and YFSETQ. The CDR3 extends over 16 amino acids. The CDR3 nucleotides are TGCGCCAGCAGCCTCGCAAGCGGGACGGGCACCGGGGAGCTGTTTTTT. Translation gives CASSLASGTGTGELFF.

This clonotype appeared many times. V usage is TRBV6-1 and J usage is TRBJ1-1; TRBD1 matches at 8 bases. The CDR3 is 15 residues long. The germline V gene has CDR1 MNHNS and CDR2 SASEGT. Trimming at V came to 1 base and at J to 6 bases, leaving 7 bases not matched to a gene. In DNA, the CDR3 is TGTGCCAGCAGTGAAGTCGCAGGGGGCGCCGCTGAAGCTTTCTTT. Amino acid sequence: CASSEVAGGAAEAFF.

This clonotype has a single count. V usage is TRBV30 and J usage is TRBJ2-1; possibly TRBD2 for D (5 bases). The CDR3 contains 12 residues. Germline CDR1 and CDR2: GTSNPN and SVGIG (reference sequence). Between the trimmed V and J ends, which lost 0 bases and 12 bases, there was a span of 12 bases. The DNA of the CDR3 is TGTGCCTGGAGTGTACTAGTGGGGATGCAGTTCTTC. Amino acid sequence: CAWSVLVGMQFF. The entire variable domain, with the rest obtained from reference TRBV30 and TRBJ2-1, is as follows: SQTIHQWPATLVQPVGSPLSLECTVEGTSNPNLYWYRQAAGRGLQLLFYSVGIGQISSEVPQNLSASRPQDRQFILSSKKLLLSDSGFYLCAWSVLVGMQFFGPGTRLTVL.

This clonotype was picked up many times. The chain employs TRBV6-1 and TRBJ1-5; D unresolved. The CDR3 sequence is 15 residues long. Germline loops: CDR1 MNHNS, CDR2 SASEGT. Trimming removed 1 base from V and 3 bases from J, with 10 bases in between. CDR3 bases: TGTGCCAGCAGTGAAGTCGGCGGATACAATCAGCCCCAGCATTTT. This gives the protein CASSEVGGYNQPQHF.

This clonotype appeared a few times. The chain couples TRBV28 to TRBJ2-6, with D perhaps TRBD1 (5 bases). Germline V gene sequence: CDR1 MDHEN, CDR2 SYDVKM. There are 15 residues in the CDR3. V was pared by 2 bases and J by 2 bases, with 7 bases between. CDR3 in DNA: TGTGCCAGCAGTTTAGAAGGGGCTGGGGCCAACGTCCTGACTTTC. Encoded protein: CASSLEGAGANVLTF.

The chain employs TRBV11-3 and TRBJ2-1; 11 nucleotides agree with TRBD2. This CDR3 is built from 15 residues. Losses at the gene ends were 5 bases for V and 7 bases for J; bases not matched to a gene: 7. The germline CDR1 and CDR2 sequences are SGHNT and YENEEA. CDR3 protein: CASSVLAGGVNEQFF. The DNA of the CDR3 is TGTGCCAGCAGCGTTCTAGCGGGAGGTGTAAATGAGCAGTTCTTC. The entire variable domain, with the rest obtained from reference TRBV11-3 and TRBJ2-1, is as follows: EAGVVQSPRYKIIEKKQPVAFWCNPISGHNTLYWYLQNLGQGPELLIRYENEEAVDDSQLPKDRFSAERLKGVDSTLKIQPAELGDSAVYLCASSVLAGGVNEQFFGPGTRLTVL.

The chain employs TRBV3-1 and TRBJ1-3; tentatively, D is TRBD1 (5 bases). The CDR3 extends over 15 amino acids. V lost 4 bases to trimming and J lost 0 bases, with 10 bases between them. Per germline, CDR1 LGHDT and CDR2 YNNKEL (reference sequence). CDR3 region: CASSPGPFSGNTIYF. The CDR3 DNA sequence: TGTGCCAGCAGCCCAGGGCCCTTCTCTGGAAACACCATATATTTT.

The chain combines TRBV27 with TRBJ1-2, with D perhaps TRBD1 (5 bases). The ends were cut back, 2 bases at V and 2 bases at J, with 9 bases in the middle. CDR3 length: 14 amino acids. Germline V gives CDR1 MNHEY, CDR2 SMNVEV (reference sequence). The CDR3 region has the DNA TGTGCCAGCAGTTTACGCAGGGAGAACTATGGCTACACCTTC. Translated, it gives CASSLRRENYGYTF.

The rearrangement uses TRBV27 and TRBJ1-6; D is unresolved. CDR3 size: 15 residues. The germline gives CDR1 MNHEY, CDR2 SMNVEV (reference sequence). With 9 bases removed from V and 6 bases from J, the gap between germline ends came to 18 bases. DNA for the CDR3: TGTGCCAGTTCCCTCCGACCAGGAGGTAATTCACCCCTCCACTTT. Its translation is CASSLRPGGNSPLHF.

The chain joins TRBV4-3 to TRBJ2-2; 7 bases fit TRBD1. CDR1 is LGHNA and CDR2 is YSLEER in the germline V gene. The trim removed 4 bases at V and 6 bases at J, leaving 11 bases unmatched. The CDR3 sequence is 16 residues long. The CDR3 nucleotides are TGCGCCAGCAGCCTTATAATCCCTCAGGGGGCCGGGGAGCTGTTTTTT. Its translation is CASSLIIPQGAGELFF.

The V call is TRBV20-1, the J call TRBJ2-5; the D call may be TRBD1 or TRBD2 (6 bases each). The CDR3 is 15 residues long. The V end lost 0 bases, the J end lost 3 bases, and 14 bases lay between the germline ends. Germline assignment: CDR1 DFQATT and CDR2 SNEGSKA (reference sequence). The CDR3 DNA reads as TGCAGTGCTAGAGATTTTTTGGGGGGCGAAGAGACCCAGTACTTC. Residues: CSARDFLGGEETQYF.

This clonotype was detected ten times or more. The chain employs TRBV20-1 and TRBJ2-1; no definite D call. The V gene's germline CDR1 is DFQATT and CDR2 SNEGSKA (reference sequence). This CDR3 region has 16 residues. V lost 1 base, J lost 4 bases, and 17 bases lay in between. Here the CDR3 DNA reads TGCAGTGCTAGAGTGGGTTTCGGTAAGGGTTACAATGAGCAGTTCTTC. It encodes CSARVGFGKGYNEQFF.

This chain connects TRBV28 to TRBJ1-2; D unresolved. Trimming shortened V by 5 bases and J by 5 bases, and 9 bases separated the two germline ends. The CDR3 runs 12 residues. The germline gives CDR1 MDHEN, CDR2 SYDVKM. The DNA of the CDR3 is TGTGCCAGCAGTACAGAAGATTATGGCTACACCTTC. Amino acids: CASSTEDYGYTF.

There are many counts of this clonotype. The CDR3 nucleotides are TGTGCCAGCAGTTCATTAATTGGGACAGGGGGCAGAAATGAGCAGTTCTTC. Amino acids: CASSSLIGTGGRNEQFF. This chain links TRBV27 with TRBJ2-1, with 12 bases aligning to TRBD1. CDR1 and CDR2 (germline): MNHEY, SMNVEV (reference sequence). V trimming: 4 bases; J trimming: 7 bases; junction bases outside the gene matches: 11. This CDR3 contains 17 residues.

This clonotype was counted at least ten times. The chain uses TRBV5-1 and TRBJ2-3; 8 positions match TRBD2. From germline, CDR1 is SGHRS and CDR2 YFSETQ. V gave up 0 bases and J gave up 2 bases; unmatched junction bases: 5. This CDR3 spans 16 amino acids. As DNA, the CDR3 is TGCGCCAGCAGCTTGGCCCTAGCGGGCAACACAGATACGCAGTATTTT. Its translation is CASSLALAGNTDTQYF.

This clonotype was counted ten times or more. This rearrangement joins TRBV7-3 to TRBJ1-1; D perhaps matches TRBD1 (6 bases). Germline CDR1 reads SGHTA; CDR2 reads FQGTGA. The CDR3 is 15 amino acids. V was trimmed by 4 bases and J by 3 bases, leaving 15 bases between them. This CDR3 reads CASSSLGHSDTEAFF. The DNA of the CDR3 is TGTGCCAGCAGCTCACTGGGACATTCGGACACTGAAGCTTTCTTT.

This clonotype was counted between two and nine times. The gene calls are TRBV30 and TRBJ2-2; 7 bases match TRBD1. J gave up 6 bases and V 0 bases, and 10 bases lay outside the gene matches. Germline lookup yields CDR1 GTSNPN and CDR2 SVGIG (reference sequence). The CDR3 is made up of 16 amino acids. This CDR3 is CAWSVSDRRTSGELFF. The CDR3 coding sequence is TGTGCCTGGAGTGTTTCGGACAGGAGAACCTCCGGGGAGCTGTTTTTT.

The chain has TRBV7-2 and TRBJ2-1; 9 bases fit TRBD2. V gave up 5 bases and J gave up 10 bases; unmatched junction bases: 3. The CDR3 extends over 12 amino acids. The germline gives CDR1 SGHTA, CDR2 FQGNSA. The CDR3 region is CASSVSGREQFF. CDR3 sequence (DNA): TGTGCCAGCAGCGTTAGCGGGAGAGAGCAGTTCTTC.

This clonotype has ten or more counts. CDR3 loop: CASSQGSRTSGGEQYF. CDR3 coding DNA: TGTGCCAGCAGCCAAGGCTCGAGGACTAGCGGCGGCGAGCAGTACTTC. This sequence joins TRBV3-1 and TRBJ2-7; 10 nucleotides line up with TRBD2. The V and J ends lost 1 base and 6 bases, in that order; junction bases with no gene match: 9. CDR3 length: 16 amino acids. The germline CDR1 and CDR2 sequences are LGHDT and YNNKEL (reference sequence).

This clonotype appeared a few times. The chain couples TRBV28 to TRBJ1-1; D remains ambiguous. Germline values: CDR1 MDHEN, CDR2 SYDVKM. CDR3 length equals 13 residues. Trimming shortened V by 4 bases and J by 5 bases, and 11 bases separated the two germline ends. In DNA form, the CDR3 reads TGTGCCAGCAGTTCCTTAAGGTTGACTGAAGCTTTCTTT. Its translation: CASSSLRLTEAFF.

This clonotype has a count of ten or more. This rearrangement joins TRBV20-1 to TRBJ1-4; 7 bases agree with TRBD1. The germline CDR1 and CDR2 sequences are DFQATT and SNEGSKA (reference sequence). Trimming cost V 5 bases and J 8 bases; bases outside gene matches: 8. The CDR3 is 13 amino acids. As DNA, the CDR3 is TGCAGTGCTTGGGCAGGGGGTTGGGAAAAACTGTTTTTT. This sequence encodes CSAWAGGWEKLFF.

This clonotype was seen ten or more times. The CDR3, as DNA: TGCGCCAGCAGCCTAAGCGGGACAGGTACCTACGAGCAGTACTTC. Protein sequence: CASSLSGTGTYEQYF. This chain links TRBV5-1 with TRBJ2-7, with D maybe TRBD1 (8 bases). The CDR3 contains 15 residues. Germline CDR1 SGHRS, CDR2 YFSETQ. V gave up 4 bases and J gave up 2 bases, with 16 bases separating them.

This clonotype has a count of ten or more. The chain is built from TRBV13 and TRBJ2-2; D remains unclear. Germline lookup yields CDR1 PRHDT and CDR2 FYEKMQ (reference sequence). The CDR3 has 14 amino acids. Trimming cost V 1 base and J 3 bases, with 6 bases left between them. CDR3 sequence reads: CASSLVSHTGELFF. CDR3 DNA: TGTGCCAGCAGCTTAGTCAGCCACACCGGGGAGCTGTTTTTT.

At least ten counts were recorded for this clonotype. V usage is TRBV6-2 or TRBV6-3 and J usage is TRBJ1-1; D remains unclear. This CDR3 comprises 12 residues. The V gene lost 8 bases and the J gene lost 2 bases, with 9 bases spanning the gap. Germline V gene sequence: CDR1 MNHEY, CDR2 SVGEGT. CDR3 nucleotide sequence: TGTGCCAGCGGGAGGGCAAACACTGAAGCTTTCTTT. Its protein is CASGRANTEAFF.

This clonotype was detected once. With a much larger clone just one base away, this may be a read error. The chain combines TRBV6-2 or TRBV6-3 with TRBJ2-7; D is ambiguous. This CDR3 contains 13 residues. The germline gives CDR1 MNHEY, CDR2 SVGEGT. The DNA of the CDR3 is TGTGCCGGCAGTTACGACTTAACCTACGAGCAGTACTTC. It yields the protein CAGSYDLTYEQYF.